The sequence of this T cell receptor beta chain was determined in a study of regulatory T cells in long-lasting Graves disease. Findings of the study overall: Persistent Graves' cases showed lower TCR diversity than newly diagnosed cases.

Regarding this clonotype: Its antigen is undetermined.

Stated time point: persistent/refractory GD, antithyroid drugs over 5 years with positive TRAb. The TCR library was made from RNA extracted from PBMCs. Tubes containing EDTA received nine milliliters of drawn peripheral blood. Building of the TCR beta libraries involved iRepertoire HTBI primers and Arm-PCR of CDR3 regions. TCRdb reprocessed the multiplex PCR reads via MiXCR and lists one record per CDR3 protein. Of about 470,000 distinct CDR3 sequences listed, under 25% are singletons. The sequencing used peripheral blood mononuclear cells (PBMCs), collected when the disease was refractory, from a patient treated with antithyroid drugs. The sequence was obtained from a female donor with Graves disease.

CDR3 region: CASSLESSYNSPLHF. As DNA, the CDR3 is TGTGCCAGCAGCTTAGAAAGCTCCTATAATTCACCCCTCCACTTT. The gene calls are TRBV11-2 and TRBJ1-6; D gene unclear. Between the trimmed V and J ends, which lost 0 bases and 0 bases, there was a span of 3 bases. In germline, CDR1 is SGHAT, CDR2 FQNNGV. CDR3 size: 15 residues.